The 32 T cell receptor beta chains below come from one sample, sequenced in a study of graft-versus-host responses after intestinal transplantation. Sequenced by immunoSEQ multiplex PCR; TCRdb stores in-frame clones only, minus some. The sample holds tens of thousands of clones, roughly 91% seen once. Their antigens remain unidentified. This material consisted of unstimulated CD4+ T cells sorted from spleen or lymph node cells, taken before intestinal transplant. These receptors were taken from a human donor who received an intestinal transplant.

The rearrangement uses TRBV6-1 and TRBJ2-2, with a tentative D call TRBD1 (6 bases). With 8 bases removed from V and 5 bases from J, the gap between germline ends came to 9 bases. The germline gives CDR1 MNHNS, CDR2 SASEGT. This CDR3 contains 12 residues. The CDR3 region has the DNA TGTGCCAGCCGACAGGCTACCGGGGAGCTGTTTTTT. This gives the protein CASRQATGELFF.

This rearrangement joins TRBV6-4 to TRBJ1-3; TRBD1 matches 7 bases. The V gene end was trimmed by 9 bases and the J gene end by 4 bases; junction bases not matched to a gene: 3. Germline V gene sequence: CDR1 MRHNA, CDR2 SNTAGT. The CDR3 is 12 residues long. CDR3 coding DNA: TGTGCCAGGACAGGGCGAGGAAACACCATATATTTT. Translated, it gives CARTGRGNTIYF.

The chain recombines TRBV7-2 with TRBJ2-1; D may be TRBD2 (6 bases). V was pared by 4 bases and J by 7 bases, with 11 bases between. Germline-derived CDR1 and CDR2 are SGHTA and FQGNSA. This CDR3 is built from 13 residues. CDR3 coding DNA: TGTGCCAGCAGCTGGGCCGCGGGGAATGAGCAGTTCTTC. Translated, it gives CASSWAAGNEQFF. Based on the CDR3 plus reference TRBV7-2 and TRBJ2-1, the full variable domain is GAGVSQSPSNKVTEKGKDVELRCDPISGHTALYWYRQSLGQGLEFLIYFQGNSAPDKSGLPSDRFSAERTGGSVSTLTIQRTQQEDSAVYLCASSWAAGNEQFFGPGTRLTVL.

The gene calls are TRBV18 and TRBJ2-2; possibly TRBD2 for D (5 bases). Germline CDR1 is KGHSH and CDR2 is LQKENI. With 2 bases removed from V and 5 bases from J, the gap between germline ends came to 15 bases. This CDR3 region has 16 residues. The DNA for the CDR3 is TGTGCCAGCTCACCAGGTTTAACCGGAGGTACCGGGGAGCTGTTTTTT. Protein product: CASSPGLTGGTGELFF.

This clone has just a few counts. This rearrangement joins TRBV19 to TRBJ2-2; D is uncertain. CDR3 length equals 13 residues. Trimming removed 5 bases at V and 2 bases at J, with 6 bases between. Germline V lookup: CDR1 LNHDA, CDR2 SQIVND (reference sequence). The CDR3 protein is CASSQYNTGELFF. The CDR3 DNA is TGTGCCAGTAGTCAGTATAACACCGGGGAGCTGTTTTTT.

The V gene is TRBV29-1, the J gene TRBJ2-1; TRBD2 might be the D (6 bases). Germline V gene data show CDR1 as SQVTM and CDR2 as ANQGSEA. With 2 bases removed from V and 9 bases from J, the gap between germline ends came to 11 bases. The CDR3 totals 12 residues. DNA for the CDR3: TGCAGCGTTGAATTAAACGGGGGTGAGCAGTTCTTC. It specifies CSVELNGGEQFF.

The rearrangement joins TRBV6-1 to TRBJ1-4, with 8 bases that match TRBD1. The ends lost 3 bases at V and 6 bases at J; junction bases unmatched: 6. The CDR3 contains 15 residues. Per the germline V gene, CDR1 is MNHNS and CDR2 is SASEGT. Here the CDR3 reads CASSDGQGRYEKLFF. In DNA form, the CDR3 reads TGTGCCAGCAGTGACGGACAGGGACGTTATGAAAAACTGTTTTTT.

This sequence joins TRBV27 and TRBJ1-6; 7 bases are shared with TRBD1. Unmatched junction bases numbered 6, after V lost 4 bases and J lost 6 bases. Looked up from germline, CDR1 is MNHEY and CDR2 is SMNVEV (reference sequence). CDR3 size: 15 residues. CDR3 loop: CASSSRTGRNSPLHF. The CDR3 DNA follows: TGTGCCAGCAGTTCACGGACAGGTCGTAATTCACCCCTCCACTTT.

The chain joins TRBV5-6 to TRBJ1-2, with D possibly TRBD1 on 6 matching bases. The CDR3 extends over 14 amino acids. The germline gives CDR1 SGHDT, CDR2 YYEEEE. The V gene lost 2 bases and the J gene lost 2 bases, with 10 bases spanning the gap. Here the CDR3 reads CASSLPTGNYGYTF. DNA of the CDR3: TGTGCCAGCAGCTTACCGACAGGAAACTATGGCTACACCTTC.

J is TRBJ2-5 and V is TRBV6-5; 7 bases line up with TRBD2. The CDR3 runs to 15 residues. In germline, CDR1 is MNHEY, CDR2 SVGAGI. The junction had 8 bases not matched to a gene; V was cut back by 2 bases and J by 5 bases. The CDR3 is CASSYGGEVGETQYF. CDR3 in DNA: TGTGCCAGCAGTTACGGGGGGGAGGTGGGGGAGACCCAGTACTTC.

The chain uses TRBV2 and TRBJ2-1, with 7 bases fitting TRBD2. CDR1 and CDR2 from the germline V gene are SNHLY and FYNNEI. The CDR3 spans 18 residues. V was clipped by 3 bases and J by 1 base; unmatched bases: 12. Here the CDR3 DNA reads TGTGCCAGCAGTGACCCGACGTCGCGGGAGCGTTCCTACAATGAGCAGTTCTTC. Its protein product is CASSDPTSRERSYNEQFF.

The V call is TRBV30, the J call TRBJ1-2; 9 bases agree with TRBD1. The CDR3 has 13 residues. V gave up 3 bases and J gave up 7 bases; unmatched junction bases: 6. Germline CDR1 GTSNPN, CDR2 SVGIG (reference sequence). The CDR3 DNA follows: TGTGCCTGGAGGGACAGGGGCTATTCTGGCTACACCTTC. Translation: CAWRDRGYSGYTF. Supplemented by reference TRBV30 and TRBJ1-2, the full variable domain reads SQTIHQWPATLVQPVGSPLSLECTVEGTSNPNLYWYRQAAGRGLQLLFYSVGIGQISSEVPQNLSASRPQDRQFILSSKKLLLSDSGFYLCAWRDRGYSGYTFGSGTRLTVV.

The CDR3 loop reads CASSRRTYEQYF. CDR3 DNA: TGTGCCAGCAGCCGACGGACTTACGAGCAGTACTTC. The rearrangement joins TRBV6-6 to TRBJ2-7, with a tentative D call TRBD2 (5 bases). Germline V gene sequence: CDR1 MNHNY, CDR2 SVGAGI (reference sequence). The CDR3 has 12 residues. The V and J ends lost 6 bases and 4 bases respectively, with 10 bases between them.

This rearrangement joins TRBV5-1 to TRBJ1-1; unclear D gene. This CDR3 is built from 13 residues. Germline V gives CDR1 SGHRS, CDR2 YFSETQ. The V gene lost 0 bases and the J gene lost 3 bases, with 6 bases spanning the gap. The CDR3 spells CASSLVVDTEAFF. The CDR3 DNA reads TGCGCCAGCAGCTTGGTTGTAGACACTGAAGCTTTCTTT.

The V gene is TRBV7-9, the J gene TRBJ2-5; the D gene is possibly TRBD2 (6 bases). Germline CDR1 and CDR2: SEHNR and FQNEAQ (reference sequence). V lost 3 bases to trimming and J lost 5 bases, with 16 bases between them. The CDR3 sequence is 15 residues long. Here the CDR3 reads CASSFGLEGLETQYF. CDR3 nucleotide sequence: TGTGCCAGCAGCTTCGGTTTGGAGGGGTTGGAGACCCAGTACTTC.

The chain carries TRBV9 and TRBJ1-3; the D gene is possibly TRBD1 (5 bases). This CDR3 region has 17 residues. Trimming shortened V by 4 bases and J by 0 bases, and 17 bases separated the two germline ends. Germline CDR1 and CDR2: SGDLS and YYNGEE. The CDR3 DNA sequence: TGTGCCAGCAGCCCCACCCCGGGGGTCCGCTCTGGAAACACCATATATTTT. Its translation is CASSPTPGVRSGNTIYF. The whole variable domain, filled in from reference TRBV9 and TRBJ1-3, reads DSGVTQTPKHLITATGQRVTLRCSPRSGDLSVYWYQQSLDQGLQFLIQYYNGEERAKGNILERFSAQQFPDLHSELNLSSLELGDSALYFCASSPTPGVRSGNTIYFGEGSWLTVV.

The CDR3 protein is CASSPNGLAGGTDTQYF. The CDR3, as DNA: TGTGCCAGCTCACCTAATGGACTAGCGGGAGGCACAGATACGCAGTATTTT. The rearrangement joins TRBV18 to TRBJ2-3; 13 nucleotides match TRBD2. This CDR3 spans 17 amino acids. Germline-derived CDR1 and CDR2 are KGHSH and LQKENI. V lost 3 bases and J lost 1; bases outside the gene matches: 4.

The sample holds a few counts of this clone. This chain links TRBV19 with TRBJ2-7; 7 bases are shared with TRBD1. With V trimmed by 7 bases and J by 7 bases, 13 bases remained unmatched. This CDR3 comprises 14 residues. The germline gives CDR1 LNHDA, CDR2 SQIVND (reference sequence). CDR3 in DNA: TGTGCCAGTAAACCGGGACAGACTTCGGGTGAGCAGTACTTC. This encodes CASKPGQTSGEQYF.

The chain couples TRBV28 to TRBJ1-2; D not certain. The length of the CDR3 is 11 residues. Germline V gene data show CDR1 as MDHEN and CDR2 as SYDVKM. V was trimmed by 3 bases and J by 7 bases, leaving 6 bases between them. CDR3 DNA sequence: TGTGCCAGCAGTTTGGGCGTTGGCTACACCTTC. Residues: CASSLGVGYTF.

This clone occurred once. V is TRBV11-2 and J is TRBJ2-5; 12 nucleotides match TRBD2. Germline V gene lookup returns CDR1 SGHAT and CDR2 FQNNGV. J gave up 4 bases and V 1 base, and 4 bases lay outside the gene matches. This CDR3 has 16 amino acids. The DNA of the CDR3 is TGTGCCAGCAGCTTAGTCATGGGACTAGCGGGAGAGACCCAGTACTTC. Amino acids: CASSLVMGLAGETQYF.

The chain carries TRBV6-6 and TRBJ1-5; D remains unclear. The CDR3 consists of 14 residues. V was shortened by 6 bases and J by 5 bases, with 14 bases between the two germline ends. Germline CDR1 and CDR2: MNHNY and SVGAGI (reference sequence). The DNA of the CDR3 is TGTGCCAGCAGACCCGGCGGGTCCGATCAGCCCCAGCATTTT. It yields the protein CASRPGGSDQPQHF.

Only one count was recorded for this clone. The chain combines TRBV5-1 with TRBJ1-1; the D is unclear. The germline V gene has CDR1 SGHRS and CDR2 YFSETQ. This CDR3 comprises 13 residues. V was shortened by 0 bases and J by 3 bases, with 6 bases between the two germline ends. The CDR3 loop reads CASSLAGYTEAFF. The CDR3 DNA is TGCGCCAGCAGCTTGGCGGGGTACACTGAAGCTTTCTTT.

V is TRBV6-5 and J is TRBJ1-1; D is possibly TRBD1 (6 bases). Germline values: CDR1 MNHEY, CDR2 SVGAGI. The V and J ends lost 0 bases and 7 bases respectively, with 18 bases between them. This CDR3 comprises 16 residues. In DNA form, the CDR3 reads TGTGCCAGCAGTTACTCCTACAGTCAGGGGAGGGTTGAAGCTTTCTTT. Translated: CASSYSYSQGRVEAFF.

This chain links TRBV6-1 with TRBJ1-2; 11 positions match TRBD1. The ends lost 1 base at V and 0 bases at J; junction bases unmatched: 4. Germline CDR1 reads MNHNS; CDR2 reads SASEGT. The CDR3 totals 17 residues. The CDR3 DNA is TGTGCCAGCAGTGAAGGGACAGGGGGCTACCCTAACTATGGCTACACCTTC. Translation: CASSEGTGGYPNYGYTF.

V is TRBV9 and J is TRBJ1-3; perhaps TRBD1 as D (5 bases). The CDR3 sequence is 17 residues long. The V and J ends lost 0 bases and 0 bases respectively, with 13 bases between them. CDR1 and CDR2 from the germline V gene are SGDLS and YYNGEE. This chain's CDR3 is CASSVGGGTGSGNTIYF. The CDR3 DNA is TGTGCCAGCAGCGTAGGTGGGGGGACCGGCTCTGGAAACACCATATATTTT.

V and J are TRBV5-5 and TRBJ1-1; D is undetermined. V lost 5 bases and J lost 2, with 13 bases in between. CDR3 length equals 14 residues. Germline V lookup: CDR1 SGHKS, CDR2 YYEKEE (reference sequence). The CDR3 bases are TGTGCCAGCAGGGTTCCAGGACTAAACACTGAAGCTTTCTTT. This codes for CASRVPGLNTEAFF.

The chain employs TRBV2 and TRBJ1-5; D not certain. CDR1 SNHLY and CDR2 FYNNEI come from the germline V gene. The V end was cut by 7 bases, the J end by 0 bases, with 7 bases between. CDR3 length: 13 residues. The CDR3, as DNA: TGTGCCAGCAAGAGACTTAGCAATCAGCCCCAGCATTTT. It is translated as CASKRLSNQPQHF.

J is TRBJ2-7 and V is TRBV12-5, with D possibly matching TRBD2 (6 bases). Germline V lookup: CDR1 LGHNT, CDR2 FRNRAP. This CDR3 has 18 residues. V was clipped by 6 bases and J by 4 bases, with 28 bases between them. The CDR3 sequence: CASGLGRDSYRGVYEQYF. The DNA for the CDR3 is TGTGCTAGTGGCCTTGGAAGGGACTCCTATCGTGGTGTGTACGAGCAGTACTTC.

The chain joins TRBV7-2 to TRBJ1-3, with D perhaps matching TRBD1 (6 bases). Germline V gives CDR1 SGHTA, CDR2 FQGNSA. The CDR3 length is 14 residues. The ends were cut back, 6 bases at V and 0 bases at J, with 9 bases in the middle. CDR3 sequence: CASSTGNSGNTIYF. The CDR3, as DNA: TGTGCCAGCAGTACAGGGAACTCTGGAAACACCATATATTTT. The whole variable domain, remainder taken from reference TRBV7-2 and TRBJ1-3, is GAGVSQSPSNKVTEKGKDVELRCDPISGHTALYWYRQSLGQGLEFLIYFQGNSAPDKSGLPSDRFSAERTGGSVSTLTIQRTQQEDSAVYLCASSTGNSGNTIYFGEGSWLTVV.

The chain employs TRBV6-4 and TRBJ1-1; 9 bases are a match to TRBD1. The J segment lost 3 bases and the V segment lost 5 bases, leaving 4 bases of the junction unmatched. The CDR3 consists of 14 residues. CDR1 is MRHNA, CDR2 SNTAGT, per germline. Here the CDR3 DNA reads TGTGCCAGCAGTCAGAGGACAGGGGACACTGAAGCTTTCTTT. As protein: CASSQRTGDTEAFF.

This sequence joins TRBV5-5 and TRBJ2-3; 9 bases align to TRBD1. Losses at the gene ends were 7 bases for V and 3 bases for J; bases not matched to a gene: 6. Germline lookup yields CDR1 SGHKS and CDR2 YYEKEE (reference sequence). CDR3 size: 14 residues. In nucleotides, the CDR3 is TGTGCCAGCTCTAAGGGGACAGGGACAGATACGCAGTATTTT. This sequence encodes CASSKGTGTDTQYF. The full variable domain, with the rest looked up from reference TRBV5-5 and TRBJ2-3, is DAGVTQSPTHLIKTRGQQVTLRCSPISGHKSVSWYQQVLGQGPQFIFQYYEKEERGRGNFPDRFSARQFPNYSSELNVNALLLGDSALYLCASSKGTGTDTQYFGPGTRLTVL.

The rearrangement links TRBV19 to TRBJ2-1; weak D call: TRBD1 (5 bases). V lost 8 bases to trimming and J lost 9 bases, with 14 bases between them. CDR1 and CDR2 (germline): LNHDA, SQIVND (reference sequence). CDR3 length: 12 amino acids. The CDR3 coding sequence is TGTGCCAGTCGGAACACAGGTAGTGAGCAGTTCTTC. This encodes CASRNTGSEQFF.